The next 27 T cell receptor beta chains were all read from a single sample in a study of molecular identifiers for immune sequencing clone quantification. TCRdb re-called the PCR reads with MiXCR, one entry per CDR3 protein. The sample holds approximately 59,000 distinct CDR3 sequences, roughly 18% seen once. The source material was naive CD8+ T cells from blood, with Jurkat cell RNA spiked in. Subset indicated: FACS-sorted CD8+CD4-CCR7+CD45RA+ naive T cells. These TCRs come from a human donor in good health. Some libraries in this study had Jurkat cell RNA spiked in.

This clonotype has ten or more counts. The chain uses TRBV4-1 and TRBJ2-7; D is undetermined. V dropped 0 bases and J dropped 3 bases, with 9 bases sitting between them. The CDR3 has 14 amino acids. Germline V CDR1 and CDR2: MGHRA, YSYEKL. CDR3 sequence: CASSQERLGYEQYF. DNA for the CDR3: TGCGCCAGCAGCCAAGAACGCCTAGGCTACGAGCAGTACTTC.

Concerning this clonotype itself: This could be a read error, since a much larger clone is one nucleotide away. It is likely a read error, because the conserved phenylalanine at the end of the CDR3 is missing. DNA of the CDR3: TGCAGTGCTTCCATAGCGCGCCGATACACCGACTACGAGCAGTACTAC. Its protein product is CSASIARRYTDYEQYY. The chain uses TRBV20-1 and TRBJ2-7, with a weak D call TRBD2 (5 bases). V was pared by 5 bases and J by 3 bases, with 23 bases between. The germline V gene encodes CDR1 DFQATT and CDR2 SNEGSKA (reference sequence). The CDR3 covers 16 residues.

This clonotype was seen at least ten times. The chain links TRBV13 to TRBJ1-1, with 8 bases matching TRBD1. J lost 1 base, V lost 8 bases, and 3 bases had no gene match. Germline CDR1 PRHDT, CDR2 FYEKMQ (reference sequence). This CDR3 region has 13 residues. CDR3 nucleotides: TGTGCCAGCGGGGGACAGGCGAACACTGAAGCTTTCTTT. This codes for CASGGQANTEAFF.

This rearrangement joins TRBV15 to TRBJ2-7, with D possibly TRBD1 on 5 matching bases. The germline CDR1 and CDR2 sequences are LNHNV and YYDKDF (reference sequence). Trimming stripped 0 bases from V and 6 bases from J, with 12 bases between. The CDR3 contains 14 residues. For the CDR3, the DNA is TGTGCCACCAGCAGAGAGGGTTGGGGCGGCGAGCAGTACTTC. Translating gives CATSREGWGGEQYF. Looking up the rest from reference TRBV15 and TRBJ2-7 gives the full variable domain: DAMVIQNPRYQVTQFGKPVTLSCSQTLNHNVMYWYQQKSSQAPKLLFHYYDKDFNNEADTPDNFQSRRPNTSFCFLDIRSPGLGDTAMYLCATSREGWGGEQYFGPGTRLTVT.

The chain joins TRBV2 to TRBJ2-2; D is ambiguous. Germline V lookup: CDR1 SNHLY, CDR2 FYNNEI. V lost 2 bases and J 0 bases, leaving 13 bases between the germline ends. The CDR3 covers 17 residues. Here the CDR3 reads CASSESRTFANTGELFF. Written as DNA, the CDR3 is TGTGCCAGCAGTGAATCTAGAACTTTCGCGAACACCGGGGAGCTGTTTTTT.

For the CDR3, the DNA is TGTGCCAGCAGCCAAGATGAGGCTAGACCCTACAATGAGCAGTTCTTC. Encoded protein: CASSQDEARPYNEQFF. V usage is TRBV3-1 and J usage is TRBJ2-1; the D is unclear. Between the trimmed V and J ends, which lost 0 bases and 2 bases, there was a span of 11 bases. Germline V gene sequence: CDR1 LGHDT, CDR2 YNNKEL (reference sequence). There are 16 residues in the CDR3.

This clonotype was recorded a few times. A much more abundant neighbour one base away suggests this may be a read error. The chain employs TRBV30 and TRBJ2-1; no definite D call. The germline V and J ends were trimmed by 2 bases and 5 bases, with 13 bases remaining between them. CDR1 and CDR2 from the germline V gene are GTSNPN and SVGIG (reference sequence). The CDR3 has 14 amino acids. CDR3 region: CAWSYSSSHNEQFF. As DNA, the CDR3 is TGTGCCTGGAGTTACAGCTCGTCACACAATGAGCAGTTCTTC.

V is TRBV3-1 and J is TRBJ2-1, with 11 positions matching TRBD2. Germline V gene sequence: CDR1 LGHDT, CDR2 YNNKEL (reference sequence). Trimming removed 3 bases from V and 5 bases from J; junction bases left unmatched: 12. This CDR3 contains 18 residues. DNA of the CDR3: TGTGCCAGCAGCCAGGGGACTAGCGGCAGCTACTTCGACAATGAGCAGTTCTTC. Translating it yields CASSQGTSGSYFDNEQFF.

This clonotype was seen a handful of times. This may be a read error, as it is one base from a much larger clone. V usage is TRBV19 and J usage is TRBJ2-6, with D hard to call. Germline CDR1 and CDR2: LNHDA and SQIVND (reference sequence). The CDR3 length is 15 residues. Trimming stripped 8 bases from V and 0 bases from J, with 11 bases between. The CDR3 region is CASGAIYSGANVLTF. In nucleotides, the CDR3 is TGTGCCAGTGGTGCCATTTACTCTGGGGCCAACGTCCTGACTTTC. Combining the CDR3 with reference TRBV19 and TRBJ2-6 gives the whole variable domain DGGITQSPKYLFRKEGQNVTLSCEQNLNHDAMYWYRQDPGQGLRLIYYSQIVNDFQKGDIAEGYSVSREKKESFPLTVTSAQKNPTAFYLCASGAIYSGANVLTFGAGSRLTVL.

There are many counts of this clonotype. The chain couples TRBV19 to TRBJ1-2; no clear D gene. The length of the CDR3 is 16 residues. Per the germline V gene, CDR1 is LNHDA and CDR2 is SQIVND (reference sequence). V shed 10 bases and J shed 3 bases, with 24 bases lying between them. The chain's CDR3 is CAILKRDADPYYGYTF. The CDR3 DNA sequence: TGTGCCATCCTCAAGCGCGATGCAGACCCCTACTATGGCTACACCTTC.

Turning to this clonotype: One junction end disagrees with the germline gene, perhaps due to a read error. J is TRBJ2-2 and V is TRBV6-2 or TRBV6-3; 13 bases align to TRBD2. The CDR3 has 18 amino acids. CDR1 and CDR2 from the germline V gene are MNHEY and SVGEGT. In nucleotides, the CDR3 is TGTGCCGGCAGCCCTCGTGCAGGACTAGCGGGAGAAGCCGGGGAGCTGTTTTTT. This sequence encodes CAGSPRAGLAGEAGELFF.

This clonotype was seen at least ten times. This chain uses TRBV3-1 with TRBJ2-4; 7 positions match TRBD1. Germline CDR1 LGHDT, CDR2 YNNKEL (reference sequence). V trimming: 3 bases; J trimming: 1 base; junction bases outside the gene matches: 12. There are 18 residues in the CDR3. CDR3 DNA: TGTGCCAGCAGCCACAGCGGCAGGGGGTATGAGGCCAAAAACATTCAGTACTTC. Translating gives CASSHSGRGYEAKNIQYF.

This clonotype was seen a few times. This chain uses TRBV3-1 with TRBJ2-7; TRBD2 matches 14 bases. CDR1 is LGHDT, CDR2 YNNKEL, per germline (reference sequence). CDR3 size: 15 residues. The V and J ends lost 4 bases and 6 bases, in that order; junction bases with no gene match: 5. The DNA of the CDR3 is TGTGCCAGCAGCCCACCGGGACTAGCGGGAGTCGAGCAGTACTTC. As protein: CASSPPGLAGVEQYF.

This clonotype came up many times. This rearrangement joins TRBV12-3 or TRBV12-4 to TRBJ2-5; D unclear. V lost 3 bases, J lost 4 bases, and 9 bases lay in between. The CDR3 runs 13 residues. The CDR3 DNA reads TGTGCCAGCAGTTTCGCACCTCCAGAGACCCAGTACTTC. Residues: CASSFAPPETQYF.

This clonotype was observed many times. Here the CDR3 DNA reads TGTGCCAGCAGCTTGAGAGGGAACACCGGGGAGCTGTTTTTT. This sequence encodes CASSLRGNTGELFF. The chain has TRBV5-5 and TRBJ2-2; D unclear. Germline CDR1 is SGHKS and CDR2 is YYEKEE (reference sequence). With 1 base removed from V and 1 base from J, the gap between germline ends came to 5 bases. The CDR3 length is 14 residues.

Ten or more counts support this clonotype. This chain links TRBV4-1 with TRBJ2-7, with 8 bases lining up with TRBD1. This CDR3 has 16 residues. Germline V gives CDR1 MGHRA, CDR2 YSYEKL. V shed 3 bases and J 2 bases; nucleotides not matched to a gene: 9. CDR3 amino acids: CASSQGRQGIPYEQYF. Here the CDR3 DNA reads TGCGCCAGCAGCCAGGGACGACAGGGGATCCCCTACGAGCAGTACTTC.

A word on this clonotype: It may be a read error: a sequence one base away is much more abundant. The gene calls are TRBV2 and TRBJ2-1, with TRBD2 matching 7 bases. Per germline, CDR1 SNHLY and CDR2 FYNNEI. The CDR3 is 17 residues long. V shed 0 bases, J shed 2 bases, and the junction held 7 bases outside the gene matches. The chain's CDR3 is CASSEAPTAGPYNEQFF. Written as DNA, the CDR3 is TGTGCCAGCAGTGAAGCGCCTACAGCGGGACCCTACAATGAGCAGTTCTTC. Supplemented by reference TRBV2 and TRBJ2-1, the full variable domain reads EPEVTQTPSHQVTQMGQEVILRCVPISNHLYFYWYRQILGQKVEFLVSFYNNEISEKSEIFDDQFSVERPDGSNFTLKIRSTKLEDSAMYFCASSEAPTAGPYNEQFFGPGTRLTVL.

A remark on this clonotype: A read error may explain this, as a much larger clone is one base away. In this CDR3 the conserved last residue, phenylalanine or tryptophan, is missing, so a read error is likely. CDR3 residues: CASSHLTGYSYNEQFS. CDR3 nucleotides: TGTGCCAGCAGCCACCTGACAGGTTATTCCTACAATGAGCAGTTCTCC. V is TRBV7-9 and J is TRBJ2-1; a possible D gene is TRBD1 (6 bases). Germline V gene lookup returns CDR1 SEHNR and CDR2 FQNEAQ (reference sequence). V dropped 5 bases and J dropped 1 base, with 15 bases sitting between them. This CDR3 contains 16 residues.

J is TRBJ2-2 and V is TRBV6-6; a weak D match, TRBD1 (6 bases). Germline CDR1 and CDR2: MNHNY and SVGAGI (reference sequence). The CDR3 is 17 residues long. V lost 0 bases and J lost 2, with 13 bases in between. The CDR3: CASSYSSGALNTGELFF. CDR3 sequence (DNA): TGTGCCAGCAGTTACTCATCAGGGGCTCTCAACACCGGGGAGCTGTTTTTT.

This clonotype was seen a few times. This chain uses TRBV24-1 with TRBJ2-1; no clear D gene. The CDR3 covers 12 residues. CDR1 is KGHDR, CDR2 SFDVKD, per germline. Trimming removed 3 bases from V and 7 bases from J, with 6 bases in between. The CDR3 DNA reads TGTGCCACCAGTGATAACGTGAATGAGCAGTTCTTC. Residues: CATSDNVNEQFF.

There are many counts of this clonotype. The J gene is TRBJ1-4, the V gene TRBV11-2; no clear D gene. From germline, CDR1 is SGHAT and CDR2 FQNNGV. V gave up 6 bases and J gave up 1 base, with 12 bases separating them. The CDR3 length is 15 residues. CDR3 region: CASRLDPLTNEKLFF. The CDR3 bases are TGTGCCAGCAGGCTCGACCCTTTAACTAATGAAAAACTGTTTTTT.

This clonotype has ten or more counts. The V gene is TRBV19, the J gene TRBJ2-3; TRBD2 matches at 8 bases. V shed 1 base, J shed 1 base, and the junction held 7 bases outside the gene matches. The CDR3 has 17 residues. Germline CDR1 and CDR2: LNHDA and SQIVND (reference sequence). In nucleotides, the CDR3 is TGTGCCAGTAGTATAGGAGCGGGAGTCTCGGGCACAGATACGCAGTATTTT. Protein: CASSIGAGVSGTDTQYF. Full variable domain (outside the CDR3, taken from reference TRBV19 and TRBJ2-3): DGGITQSPKYLFRKEGQNVTLSCEQNLNHDAMYWYRQDPGQGLRLIYYSQIVNDFQKGDIAEGYSVSREKKESFPLTVTSAQKNPTAFYLCASSIGAGVSGTDTQYFGPGTRLTVL.

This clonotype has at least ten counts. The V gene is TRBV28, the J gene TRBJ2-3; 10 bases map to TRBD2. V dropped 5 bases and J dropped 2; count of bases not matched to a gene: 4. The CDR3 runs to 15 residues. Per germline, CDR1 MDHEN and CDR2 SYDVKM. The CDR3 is CASSTTSGITDTQYF. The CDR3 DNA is TGTGCCAGCAGTACAACTAGCGGGATCACAGATACGCAGTATTTT. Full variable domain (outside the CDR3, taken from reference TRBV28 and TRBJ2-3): DVKVTQSSRYLVKRTGEKVFLECVQDMDHENMFWYRQDPGLGLRLIYFSYDVKMKEKGDIPEGYSVSREKKERFSLILESASTNQTSMYLCASSTTSGITDTQYFGPGTRLTVL.

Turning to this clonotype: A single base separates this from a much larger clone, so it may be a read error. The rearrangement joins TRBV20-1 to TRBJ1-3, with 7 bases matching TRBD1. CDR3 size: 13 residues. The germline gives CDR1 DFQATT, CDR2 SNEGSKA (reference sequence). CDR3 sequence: CSAYDRDGNTINF. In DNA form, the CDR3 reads TGCAGTGCTTACGACAGGGATGGAAACACCATAAATTTT.

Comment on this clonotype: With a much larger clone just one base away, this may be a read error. As DNA, the CDR3 is TGTGCCAAAGGGAGGAGCACCGGGGGGCTGTTTTTT. Its translation is CAKGRSTGGLFF. The rearrangement uses TRBV7-9 and TRBJ2-2, with D possibly TRBD2 on 6 matching bases. The V gene's germline CDR1 is SEHNR and CDR2 FQNEAQ (reference sequence). This CDR3 is 12 amino acids long.

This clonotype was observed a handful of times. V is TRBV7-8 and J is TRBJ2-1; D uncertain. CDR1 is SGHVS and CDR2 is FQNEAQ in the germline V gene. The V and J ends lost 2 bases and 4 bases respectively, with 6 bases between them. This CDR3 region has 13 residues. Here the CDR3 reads CASSLSEYNEQFF. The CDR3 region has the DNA TGTGCCAGCAGCTTATCGGAGTACAATGAGCAGTTCTTC. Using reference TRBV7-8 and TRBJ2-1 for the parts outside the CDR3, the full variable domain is GAGVSQSPRYKVAKRGQDVALRCDPISGHVSLFWYQQALGQGPEFLTYFQNEAQLDKSGLPSDRFFAERPEGSVSTLKIQRTQQEDSAVYLCASSLSEYNEQFFGPGTRLTVL.

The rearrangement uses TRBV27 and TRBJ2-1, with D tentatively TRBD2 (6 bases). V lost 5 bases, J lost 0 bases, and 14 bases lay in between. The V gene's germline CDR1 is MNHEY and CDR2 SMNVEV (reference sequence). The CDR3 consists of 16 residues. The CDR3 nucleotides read TGTGCCAGCAGTCCGTCCGCGGGATACTCCTACAATGAGCAGTTCTTC. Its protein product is CASSPSAGYSYNEQFF.